These T cell receptor beta chains were read from a single sample in a study of T-cell memory formation after mild COVID-19. From the 5' RACE reads, TCRdb called clonotypes with MiXCR, one entry per CDR3 protein. The sample has under 250,000 distinct CDR3 sequences, 10% seen once. Sequencing was performed on PBMCs or a T cell subset sorted from them (not recorded which). The receptors stem from a man between 18 and 29 years old who had mild COVID-19 (a few samples of this study predate the infection). Cell type and time point are not known. Each CDR3 is given with its conserved first and last residue.

j_gene	v_gene	CDR3aa
TRBJ1-6	TRBV20-1	CSASPGTDSPLHF
TRBJ2-7	TRBV23-1	CASSRRFELETLRYEQYF
TRBJ2-3	TRBV20-1	CSARADYSFADTQYF
TRBJ2-3	TRBV20-1	CSAIGESTDTQYF
TRBJ1-6	TRBV20-1	CSARDPVTNSPLHF
TRBJ1-5	TRBV6-6	CASSGTGVIQPQHF
TRBJ2-6	TRBV6-5	CASSSRWRSSGANVLTF
TRBJ1-1	TRBV5-6	CASSSIPGAEAFF
TRBJ1-2	TRBV3-1	CASSSRTSSNYGYTF
TRBJ2-7	TRBV6-2/TRBV6-3	CASSFFYEQYF
TRBJ1-1	TRBV9	CASSVIQGSTEAFF
TRBJ2-1	TRBV3-1	CASSQQTGSHEQFF
TRBJ1-5	TRBV20-1	CSARAPPHSNQPQHF
TRBJ1-2	TRBV12-3/TRBV12-4	CASSFETGVNYGYTF
TRBJ2-5	TRBV20-1	CSARRPDQETQYF
TRBJ2-7	TRBV20-1	CSASSGPYEQYF
TRBJ2-5	TRBV20-1	CSGGTPVETQYF
TRBJ2-5	TRBV20-1	CSARAGWQETQYF
TRBJ1-5	TRBV7-9	CASSLEVGGFNQPQHF
TRBJ1-4	TRBV19	CASSIRRATNEKLFF
TRBJ2-3	TRBV5-5	CASSLADGLDTQYF
TRBJ2-1	TRBV7-2	CASSLVGTSGGIYNEQFF
TRBJ2-3	TRBV5-1	CASSGIAGGTDTQYF
TRBJ2-3	TRBV6-5	CASSYRAASTDTQYF
TRBJ2-5	TRBV7-9	CASRKTGPQETQYF
TRBJ1-2	TRBV20-1	CSAVGQYEKGYTF
TRBJ2-3	TRBV2	CALNGGTSSGDTQYF
TRBJ1-5	TRBV19	CASSGQGYQPQHF
TRBJ1-4	TRBV7-3	CASSLTGRGGEKLFF
TRBJ2-2	TRBV18	CASSTGTGGTGELFF
TRBJ1-5	TRBV20-1	CSARATQSNQPQHF
TRBJ2-3	TRBV5-1	CASSLGSGSDTQYF
TRBJ2-1	TRBV10-3	CAISVGTEQFF
TRBJ1-1	TRBV29-1	CSVDRVTTEAFF
TRBJ1-1	TRBV3-1	CASSHRGQIYEAFF
TRBJ1-2	TRBV12-3/TRBV12-4	CASSLGPGMHYGYTF
TRBJ1-1	TRBV5-6	CASSLVSGEVAEAFF
TRBJ1-2	TRBV6-5	CASSYSTGLNYGYTF